This T cell receptor beta chain appears in the sequencing data of a study of control samples from healthy donors and cancer patients. Trimming took 0 bases from V and 9 from J; bases not matched to a gene: 2. CDR1 SGHRS and CDR2 YFSETQ come from the germline V gene. The CDR3 spans 13 residues. The repertoire was sequenced with immunoSEQ multiplex PCR; TCRdb's copy has only in-frame clones and lacks some. Among about 180,000 clones listed, 90% were seen once. The rearrangement uses TRBV5-1 and TRBJ2-1; 8 positions match TRBD2. The specimen sequenced was blood. This TCR was recovered from a woman between 45 and 60 years old in good health. The CDR3, as DNA: TGCGCCAGCAGCTTGGAACGGGGGGGTGAGCAGTTCTTC. This sequence encodes CASSLERGGEQFF.